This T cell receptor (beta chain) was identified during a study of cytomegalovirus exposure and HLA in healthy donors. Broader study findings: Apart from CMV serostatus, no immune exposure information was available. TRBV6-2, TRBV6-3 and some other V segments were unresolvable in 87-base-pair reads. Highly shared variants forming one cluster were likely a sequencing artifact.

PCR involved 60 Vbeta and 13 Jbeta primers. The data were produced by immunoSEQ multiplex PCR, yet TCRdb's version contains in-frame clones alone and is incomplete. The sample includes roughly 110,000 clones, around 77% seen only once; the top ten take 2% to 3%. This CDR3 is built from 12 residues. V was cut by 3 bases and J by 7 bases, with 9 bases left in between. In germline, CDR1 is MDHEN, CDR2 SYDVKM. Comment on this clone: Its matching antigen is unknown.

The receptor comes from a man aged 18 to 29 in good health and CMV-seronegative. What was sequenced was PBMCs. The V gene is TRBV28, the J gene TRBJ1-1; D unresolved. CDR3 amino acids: CASSLPGVEAFF. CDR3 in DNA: TGTGCCAGCAGTTTGCCCGGAGTTGAAGCTTTCTTT.